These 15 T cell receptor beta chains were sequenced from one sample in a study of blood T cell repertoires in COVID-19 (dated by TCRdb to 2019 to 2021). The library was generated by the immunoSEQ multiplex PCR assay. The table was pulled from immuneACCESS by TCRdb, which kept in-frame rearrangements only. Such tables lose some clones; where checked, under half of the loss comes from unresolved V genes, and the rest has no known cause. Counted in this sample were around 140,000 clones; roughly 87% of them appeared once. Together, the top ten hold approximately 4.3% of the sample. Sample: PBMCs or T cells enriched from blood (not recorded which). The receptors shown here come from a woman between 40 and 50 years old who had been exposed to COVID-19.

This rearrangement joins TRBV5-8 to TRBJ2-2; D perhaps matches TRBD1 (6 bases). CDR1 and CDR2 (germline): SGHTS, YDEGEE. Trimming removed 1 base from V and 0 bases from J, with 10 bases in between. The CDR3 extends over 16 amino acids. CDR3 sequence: CASSLSAGANTGELFF. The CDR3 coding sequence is TGTGCCAGCAGCTTGTCCGCAGGGGCGAACACCGGGGAGCTGTTTTTT. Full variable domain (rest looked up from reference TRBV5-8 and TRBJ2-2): EAGVTQSPTHLIKTRGQQATLRCSPISGHTSVYWYQQALGLGLQFLLWYDEGEERNRGNFPPRFSGRQFPNYSSELNVNALELEDSALYLCASSLSAGANTGELFFGEGSRLTVL.

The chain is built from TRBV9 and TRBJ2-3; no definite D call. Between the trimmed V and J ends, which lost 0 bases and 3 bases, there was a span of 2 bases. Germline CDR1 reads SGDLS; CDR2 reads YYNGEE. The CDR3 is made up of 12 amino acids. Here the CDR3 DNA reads TGTGCCAGCAGCGTAGTAACAGATACGCAGTATTTT. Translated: CASSVVTDTQYF.

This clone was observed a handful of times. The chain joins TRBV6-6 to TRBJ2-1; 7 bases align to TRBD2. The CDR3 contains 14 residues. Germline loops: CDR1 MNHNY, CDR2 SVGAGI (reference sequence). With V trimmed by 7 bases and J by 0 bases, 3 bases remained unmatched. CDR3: CASNIAGSYNEQFF. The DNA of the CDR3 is TGTGCCAGCAATATAGCGGGCTCCTACAATGAGCAGTTCTTC.

The CDR3 bases are TGTGCCAGCAGCCCCACGGGACAGTTGAACACTGAAGCTTTCTTT. This codes for CASSPTGQLNTEAFF. The V call is TRBV7-6, the J call TRBJ1-1, with TRBD1 matching 7 bases. The CDR3 totals 15 residues. The V segment lost 5 bases and the J segment 0 bases; nucleotides outside the gene matches: 6. Germline lookup yields CDR1 SGHVS and CDR2 FNYEAQ.

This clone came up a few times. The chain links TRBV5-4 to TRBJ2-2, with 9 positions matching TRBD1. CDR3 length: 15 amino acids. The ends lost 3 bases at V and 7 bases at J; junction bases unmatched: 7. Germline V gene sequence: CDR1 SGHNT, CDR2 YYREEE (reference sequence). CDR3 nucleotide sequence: TGTGCCAGCAGCTGGACAGGGGCCGTTGTCGGGGAGCTGTTTTTT. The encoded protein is CASSWTGAVVGELFF.

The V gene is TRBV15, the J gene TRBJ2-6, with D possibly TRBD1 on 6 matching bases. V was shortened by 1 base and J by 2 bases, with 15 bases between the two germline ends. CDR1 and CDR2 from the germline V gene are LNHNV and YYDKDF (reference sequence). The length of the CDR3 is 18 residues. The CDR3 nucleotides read TGTGCCACCAGCAGAGCATCGGCAGGGGTGGCTGGGGCCAACGTCCTGACTTTC. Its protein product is CATSRASAGVAGANVLTF.

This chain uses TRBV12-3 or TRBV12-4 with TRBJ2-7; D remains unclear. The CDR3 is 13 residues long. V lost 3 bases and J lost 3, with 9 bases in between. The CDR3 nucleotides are TGTGCCAGCAGTTTCGGCGGAATCTACGAGCAGTACTTC. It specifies CASSFGGIYEQYF.

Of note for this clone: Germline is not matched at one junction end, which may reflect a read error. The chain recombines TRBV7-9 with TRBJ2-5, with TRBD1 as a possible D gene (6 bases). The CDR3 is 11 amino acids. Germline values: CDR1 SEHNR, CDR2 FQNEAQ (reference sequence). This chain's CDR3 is CASSSPAGVNF. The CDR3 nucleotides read TGTGCCAGCAGTTCCCCGGCAGGGGTAAACTTC.

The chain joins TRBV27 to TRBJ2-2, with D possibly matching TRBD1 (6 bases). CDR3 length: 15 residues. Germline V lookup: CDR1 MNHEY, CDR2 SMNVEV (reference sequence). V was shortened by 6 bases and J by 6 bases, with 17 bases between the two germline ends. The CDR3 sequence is CASRSYRVRAGELFF. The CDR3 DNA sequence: TGTGCCAGCAGATCCTACAGGGTACGCGCCGGGGAGCTGTTTTTT.

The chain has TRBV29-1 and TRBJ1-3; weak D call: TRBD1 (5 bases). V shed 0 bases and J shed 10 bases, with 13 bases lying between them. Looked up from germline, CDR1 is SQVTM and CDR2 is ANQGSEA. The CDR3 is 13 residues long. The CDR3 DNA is TGCAGCGTTGAAGATGCGCTGGGGGGGACCATATATTTT. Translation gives CSVEDALGGTIYF.

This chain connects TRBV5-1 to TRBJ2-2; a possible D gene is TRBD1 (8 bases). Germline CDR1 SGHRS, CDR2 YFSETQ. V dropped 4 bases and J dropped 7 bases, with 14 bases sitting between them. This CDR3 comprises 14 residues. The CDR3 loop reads CASSLDREGGELFF. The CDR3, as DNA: TGCGCCAGCAGCCTGGACAGGGAGGGCGGGGAGCTGTTTTTT.

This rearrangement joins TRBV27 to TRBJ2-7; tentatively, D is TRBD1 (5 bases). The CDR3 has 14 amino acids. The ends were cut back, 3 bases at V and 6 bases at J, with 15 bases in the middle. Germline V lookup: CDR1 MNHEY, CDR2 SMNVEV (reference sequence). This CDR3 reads CASSFRQGQSEQYF. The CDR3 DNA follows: TGTGCCAGCAGTTTCCGCCAGGGCCAGAGCGAGCAGTACTTC.

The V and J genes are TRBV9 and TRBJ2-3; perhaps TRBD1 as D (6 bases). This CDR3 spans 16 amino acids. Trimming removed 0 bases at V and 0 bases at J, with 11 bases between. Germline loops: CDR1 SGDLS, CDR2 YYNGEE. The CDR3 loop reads CASSVGTGPSTDTQYF. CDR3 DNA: TGTGCCAGCAGCGTAGGAACAGGGCCTAGCACAGATACGCAGTATTTT.

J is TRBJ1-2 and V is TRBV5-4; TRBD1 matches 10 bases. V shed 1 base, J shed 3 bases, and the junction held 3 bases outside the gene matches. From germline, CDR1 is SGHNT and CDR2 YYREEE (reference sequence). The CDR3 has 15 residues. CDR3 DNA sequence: TGTGCCAGCAGCTTGTCAGGGACAGGGGACTATGGCTACACCTTC. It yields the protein CASSLSGTGDYGYTF.

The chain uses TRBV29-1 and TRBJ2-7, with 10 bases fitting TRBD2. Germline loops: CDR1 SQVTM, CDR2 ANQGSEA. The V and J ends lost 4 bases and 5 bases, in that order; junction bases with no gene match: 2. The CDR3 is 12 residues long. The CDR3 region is CSVAGTSDEQYF. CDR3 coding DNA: TGCAGCGTTGCCGGGACTAGCGACGAGCAGTACTTC.